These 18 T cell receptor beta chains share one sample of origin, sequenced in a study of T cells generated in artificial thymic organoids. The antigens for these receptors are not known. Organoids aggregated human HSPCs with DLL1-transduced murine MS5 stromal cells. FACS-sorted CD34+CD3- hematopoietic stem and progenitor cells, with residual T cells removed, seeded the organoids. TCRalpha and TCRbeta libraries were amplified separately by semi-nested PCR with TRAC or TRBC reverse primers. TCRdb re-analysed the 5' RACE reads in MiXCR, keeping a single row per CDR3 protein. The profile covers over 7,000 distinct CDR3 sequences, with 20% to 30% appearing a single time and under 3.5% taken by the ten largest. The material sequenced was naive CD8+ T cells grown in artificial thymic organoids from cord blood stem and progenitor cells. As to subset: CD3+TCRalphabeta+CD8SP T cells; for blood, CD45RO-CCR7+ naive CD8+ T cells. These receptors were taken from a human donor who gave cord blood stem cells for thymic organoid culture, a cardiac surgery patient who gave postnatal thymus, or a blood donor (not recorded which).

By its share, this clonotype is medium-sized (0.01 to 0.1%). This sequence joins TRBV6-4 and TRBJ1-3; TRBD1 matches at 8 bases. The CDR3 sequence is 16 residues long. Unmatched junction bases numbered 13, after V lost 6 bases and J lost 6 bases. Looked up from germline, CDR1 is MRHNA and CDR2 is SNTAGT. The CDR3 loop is CASRRRIDRGENTIYF. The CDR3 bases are TGTGCCAGCAGAAGAAGGATAGACAGGGGCGAAAACACCATATATTTT.

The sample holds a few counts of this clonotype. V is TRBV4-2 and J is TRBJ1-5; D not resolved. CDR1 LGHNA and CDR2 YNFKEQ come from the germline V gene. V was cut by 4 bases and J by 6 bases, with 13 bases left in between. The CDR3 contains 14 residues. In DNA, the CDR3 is TGTGCCAGCAGCCGGGAGGTCCTGGGTCAGCCCCAGCATTTT. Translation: CASSREVLGQPQHF.

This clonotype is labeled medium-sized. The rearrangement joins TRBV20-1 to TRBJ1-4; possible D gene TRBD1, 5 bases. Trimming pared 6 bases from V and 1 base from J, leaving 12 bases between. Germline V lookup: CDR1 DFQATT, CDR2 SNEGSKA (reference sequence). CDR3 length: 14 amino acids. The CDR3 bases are TGCAGTGCCCCGCGGGGGGGAACTAATGAAAAACTGTTTTTT. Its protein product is CSAPRGGTNEKLFF.

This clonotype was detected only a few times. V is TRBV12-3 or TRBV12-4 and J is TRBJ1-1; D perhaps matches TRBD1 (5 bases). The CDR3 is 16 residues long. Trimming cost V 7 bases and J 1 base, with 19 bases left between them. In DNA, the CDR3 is TGTGCCAGCACCCTAATCATCGGCAGGGAGAACACTGAAGCTTTCTTT. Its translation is CASTLIIGRENTEAFF.

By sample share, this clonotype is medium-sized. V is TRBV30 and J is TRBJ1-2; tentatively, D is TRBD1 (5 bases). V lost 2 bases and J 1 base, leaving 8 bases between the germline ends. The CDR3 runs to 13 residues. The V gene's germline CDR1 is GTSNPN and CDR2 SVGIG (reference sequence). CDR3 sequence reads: CAWSPGLNYGYTF. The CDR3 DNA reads TGTGCCTGGAGTCCGGGACTTAACTATGGCTACACCTTC.

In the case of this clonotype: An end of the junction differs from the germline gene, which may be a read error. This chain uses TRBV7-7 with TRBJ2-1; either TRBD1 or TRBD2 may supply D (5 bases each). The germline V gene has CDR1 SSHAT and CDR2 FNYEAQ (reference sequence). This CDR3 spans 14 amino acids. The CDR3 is CASSFGPYGGEQFF. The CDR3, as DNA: TGTGCTAGCAGCTTCGGGCCGTATGGGGGTGAGCAGTTCTTC. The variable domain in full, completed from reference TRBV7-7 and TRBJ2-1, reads GAGVSQSPRYKVTKRGQDVTLRCDPISSHATLYWYQQALGQGPEFLTYFNYEAQPDKSGLPSDRFSAERPEGSISTLTIQRTEQRDSAMYRCASSFGPYGGEQFFGPGTRLTVL.

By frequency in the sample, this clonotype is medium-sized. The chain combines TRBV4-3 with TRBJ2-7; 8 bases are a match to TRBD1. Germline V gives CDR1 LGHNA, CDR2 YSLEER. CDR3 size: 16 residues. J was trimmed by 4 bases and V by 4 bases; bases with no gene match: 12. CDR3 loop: CASSPEPHRGRYEQYF. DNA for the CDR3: TGCGCCAGCAGCCCAGAGCCGCACAGGGGGAGGTACGAGCAGTACTTC.

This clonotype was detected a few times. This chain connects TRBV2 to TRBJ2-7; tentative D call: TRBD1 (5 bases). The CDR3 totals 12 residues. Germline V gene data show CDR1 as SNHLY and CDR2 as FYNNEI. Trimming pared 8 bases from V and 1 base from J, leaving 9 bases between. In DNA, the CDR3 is TGTGCCAGCGGGCAGGGATCCTACGAGCAGTACTTC. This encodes CASGQGSYEQYF.

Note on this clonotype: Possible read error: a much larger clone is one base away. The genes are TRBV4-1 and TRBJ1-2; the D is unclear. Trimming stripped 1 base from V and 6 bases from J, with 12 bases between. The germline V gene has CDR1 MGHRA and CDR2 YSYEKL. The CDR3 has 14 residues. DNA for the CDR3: TGCGCCAGCAGCCAAGGGCCAAGGTGCCATGGCTACACCTTC. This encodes CASSQGPRCHGYTF.

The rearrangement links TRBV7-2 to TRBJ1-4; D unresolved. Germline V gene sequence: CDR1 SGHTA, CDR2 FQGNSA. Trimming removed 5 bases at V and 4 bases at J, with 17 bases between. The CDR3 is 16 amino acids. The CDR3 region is CASSISNPTLNEKLFF. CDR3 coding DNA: TGTGCCAGCAGCATTTCTAACCCAACCCTTAATGAAAAACTGTTTTTT.

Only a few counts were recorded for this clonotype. CDR3 sequence (DNA): TGTGCCAGCAGGACTCCCGCGGGGGTTCTCTATAATTCACCCCTCCACTTT. It yields the protein CASRTPAGVLYNSPLHF. This chain connects TRBV6-6 to TRBJ1-6; D perhaps matches TRBD1 (5 bases). The germline CDR1 and CDR2 sequences are MNHNY and SVGAGI (reference sequence). Trimming shortened V by 6 bases and J by 3 bases, and 18 bases separated the two germline ends. The CDR3 contains 17 residues.

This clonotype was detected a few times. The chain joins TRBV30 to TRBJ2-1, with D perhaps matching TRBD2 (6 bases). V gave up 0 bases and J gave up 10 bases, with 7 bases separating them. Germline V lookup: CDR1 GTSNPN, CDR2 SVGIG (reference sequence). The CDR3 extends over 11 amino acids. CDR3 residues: CAWSVRGEQFF. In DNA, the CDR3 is TGTGCCTGGAGTGTACGGGGGGAGCAGTTCTTC.

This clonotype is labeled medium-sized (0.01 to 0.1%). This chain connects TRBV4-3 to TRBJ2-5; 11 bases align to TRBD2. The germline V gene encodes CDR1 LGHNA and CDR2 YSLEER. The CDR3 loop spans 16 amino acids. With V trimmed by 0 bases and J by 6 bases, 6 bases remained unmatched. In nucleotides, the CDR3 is TGCGCCAGCAGCCAAGAAACTAGCGGGGGTCATAAGACCCAGTACTTC. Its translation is CASSQETSGGHKTQYF.

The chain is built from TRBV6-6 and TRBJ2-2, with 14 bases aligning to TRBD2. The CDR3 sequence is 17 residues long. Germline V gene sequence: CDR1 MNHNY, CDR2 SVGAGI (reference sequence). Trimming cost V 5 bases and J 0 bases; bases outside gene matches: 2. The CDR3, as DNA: TGTGCCAGCAGTGGGGGACTAGCGGGGGCGAACACCGGGGAGCTGTTTTTT. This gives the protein CASSGGLAGANTGELFF.

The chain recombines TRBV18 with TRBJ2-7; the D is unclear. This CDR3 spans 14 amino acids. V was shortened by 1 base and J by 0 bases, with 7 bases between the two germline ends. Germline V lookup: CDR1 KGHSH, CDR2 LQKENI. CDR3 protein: CASSPRDNSYEQYF. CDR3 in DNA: TGTGCCAGCTCACCACGAGACAACTCCTACGAGCAGTACTTC.

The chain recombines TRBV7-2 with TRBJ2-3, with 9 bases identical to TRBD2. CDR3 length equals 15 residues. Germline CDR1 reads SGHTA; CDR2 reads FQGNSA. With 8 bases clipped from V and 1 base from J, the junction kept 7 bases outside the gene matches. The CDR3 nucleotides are TGTGCCAGCCCGGCCCGGACTAGCGGCACAGATACGCAGTATTTT. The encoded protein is CASPARTSGTDTQYF.

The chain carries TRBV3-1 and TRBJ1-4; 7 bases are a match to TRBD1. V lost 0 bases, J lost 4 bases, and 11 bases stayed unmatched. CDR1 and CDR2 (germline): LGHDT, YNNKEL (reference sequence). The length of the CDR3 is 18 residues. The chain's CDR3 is CASSQDGVFDRVNEKLFF. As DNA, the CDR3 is TGTGCCAGCAGCCAAGATGGGGTATTCGACAGGGTTAATGAAAAACTGTTTTTT.

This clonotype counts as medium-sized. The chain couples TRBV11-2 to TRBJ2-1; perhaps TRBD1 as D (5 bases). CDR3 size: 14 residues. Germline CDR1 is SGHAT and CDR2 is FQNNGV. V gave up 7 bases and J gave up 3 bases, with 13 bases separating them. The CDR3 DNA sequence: TGTGCCAGCACTTCGAACAGGTACTACAATGAGCAGTTCTTC. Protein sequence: CASTSNRYYNEQFF.